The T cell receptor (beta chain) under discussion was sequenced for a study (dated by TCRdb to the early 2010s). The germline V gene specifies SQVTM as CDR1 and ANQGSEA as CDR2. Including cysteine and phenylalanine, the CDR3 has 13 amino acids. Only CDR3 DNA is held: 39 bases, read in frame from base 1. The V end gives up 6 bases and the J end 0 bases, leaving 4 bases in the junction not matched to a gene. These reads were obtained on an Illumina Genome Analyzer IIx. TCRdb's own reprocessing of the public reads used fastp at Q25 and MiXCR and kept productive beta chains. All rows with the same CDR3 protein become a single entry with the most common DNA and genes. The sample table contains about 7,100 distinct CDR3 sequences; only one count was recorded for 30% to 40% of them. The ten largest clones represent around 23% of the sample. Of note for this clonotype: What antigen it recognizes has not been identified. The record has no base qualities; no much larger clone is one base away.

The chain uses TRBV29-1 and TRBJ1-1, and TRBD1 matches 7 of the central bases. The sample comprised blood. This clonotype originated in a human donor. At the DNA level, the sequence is TGCAGCGTAGTCAGGGGGGTGAACACTGAAGCTTTCTTT. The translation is CSVVRGVNTEAFF.